Listed below are T cell receptor beta chains from one sample, sequenced in a study of blood T cell repertoires in COVID-19. Generated by immunoSEQ multiplex PCR, the TCRdb table keeps only in-frame clones and is missing some. Here the sample spans about 81,000 clones, 85% to 90% being singletons. Sequencing was carried out using peripheral blood. The receptors here all came from a woman older than 75 with acute or convalescent COVID-19. Both conserved end residues are part of each CDR3. Each record gives: J gene, D gene, V gene, clone size, CDR3 DNA, CDR3 protein. D genes are given only for firm matches. Some rows mark clone size as missing; the rest say once, few, many or name a class of expanded clone.

TRBJ1-2	.	TRBV7-9	.	TGTGCCAGCAGCTTAGAGACAGCTATGGGGTACACCTTC	CASSLETAMGYTF
TRBJ2-1	TRBD1	TRBV5-1	once	TGCGCCAGCAGCTTGGGGACAGGGTTGGGCGAGCAGTTCTTC	CASSLGTGLGEQFF
TRBJ2-5	TRBD2	TRBV19	.	TGTGCCAGCAGCGGGAGGGGGCAAGAGACCCAGTACTTC	CASSGRGQETQYF
TRBJ2-4	.	TRBV4-1	.	TGCGCCAGCAGCCCCGCAGGGGCTGGGGGAAACATTCAGTACTTC	CASSPAGAGGNIQYF
TRBJ2-2	TRBD1	TRBV3-1/TRBV3-2	.	TGTGCCAGCAGGGACAGGGGAAACACCGGGGAGCTGTTTTTT	CASRDRGNTGELFF
TRBJ2-3	.	TRBV12-3/TRBV12-4	.	TGTGCCAGTTCTCGCACAGATACGCAGTATTTT	CASSRTDTQYF
TRBJ2-5	.	TRBV9	few	TGTGCCAGCAGCCCAGGGTCTAGAAGAGAACCCCAGTACTTC	CASSPGSRREPQYF
TRBJ2-1	TRBD2	TRBV11-3	.	TGTGCCAGCAGCTTAGTAGCGGGGAATGAGCAGTTCTTC	CASSLVAGNEQFF
TRBJ2-1	TRBD1	TRBV18	once	TGTGCCAGCTCACCGGGACAGGCAATTTACAATGAGCAGTTCTTC	CASSPGQAIYNEQFF
TRBJ1-3	TRBD1	TRBV29-1	few	TGCAGCGCTCGACAGGGGAGATCTGGAAACACCATATATTTT	CSARQGRSGNTIYF
TRBJ2-7	.	TRBV18	.	TGTGCCAGCTCACCGCTCGACAGTTCCGGGGAGCAGTACTTC	CASSPLDSSGEQYF
TRBJ2-1	TRBD2	TRBV7-2	.	TGTGCCAGCAGCCCCCGTAGCGGGACCTACAATGAGCAGTTCTTC	CASSPRSGTYNEQFF
TRBJ1-6	.	TRBV19	once	TGTGCCTCCACACCCCGGGGGAATTCACCCCTCCACTTT	CASTPRGNSPLHF
TRBJ2-1	.	TRBV3-1/TRBV3-2	.	TGTGCCAGCAGCCAATCTTACGGTGAGCAGTTCTTC	CASSQSYGEQFF
TRBJ1-5	.	TRBV19	.	TGTGCCAGTACCCTGTTGGGCTCTAATCAGCCCCAGCATTTT	CASTLLGSNQPQHF
TRBJ2-2	.	TRBV11-2	.	TGTGCCAGCAGTTCCCGGCAGGGCCAGAACACCGGGGAGCTGTTTTTT	CASSSRQGQNTGELFF
TRBJ2-3	TRBD2	TRBV5-5	.	TGTGCCAGCAGCTTGAGAGGGCCTAGCGGGAGTAATTGGGATACGCAGTATTTT	CASSLRGPSGSNWDTQYF
TRBJ2-1	.	TRBV19	.	TGTGCCAGTACGCGGGGCTACAATGAGCAGTTCTTC	CASTRGYNEQFF
TRBJ1-2	.	TRBV5-1	.	TGCGCCAGCAGCTCAGGGGAGGGGGACGGCTACACCTTC	CASSSGEGDGYTF
TRBJ1-2	.	TRBV6-2/TRBV6-3	.	TGTGCCAGCAGCGACGGCAGGAACTATGGCTACACCTTC	CASSDGRNYGYTF
TRBJ2-6	TRBD2	TRBV5-6	.	TGTGCCAGCAGCCTACGACTAGCGGCTGGGGCCAACGTCCTGACTTTC	CASSLRLAAGANVLTF
TRBJ2-1	.	TRBV21-1	.	TGTGCCAGCAGCAATGGGTGCTTAAAAGGACTAGCGGGGGGTTTCACCCCAAGTGAGCAGTTCTTC	CASSNGCLKGLAGGFTPSEQFF
TRBJ1-6	.	TRBV6-1	few	TGTGCCAGCAGTGAAGCGCCCGGAGGTCCCCTCCACTTT	CASSEAPGGPLHF
TRBJ2-7	TRBD2	TRBV10-2	.	TGCGCCAGCAACGTTGCTAGACCGGGACTAGCGGGAGGTGAGCAGTACTTC	CASNVARPGLAGGEQYF
TRBJ1-5	TRBD1	TRBV19	.	TGTGCCAGTAAGGGGGCGGGGAATCAGCCCCAGCATTTT	CASKGAGNQPQHF
TRBJ2-5	.	TRBV5-6	few	TGTGCCAGCAGCTTGGTAAGGGGCCAAGAGACCCAGTACTTC	CASSLVRGQETQYF
TRBJ2-1	TRBD1	TRBV30	.	TGTGCCTGGAGTATTGACACAGGGGGTCAAAGTGAGCAGTTCTTC	CAWSIDTGGQSEQFF
TRBJ1-4	.	TRBV10-3	.	TGTGCCATCAGTGAGTCCGGTGAAAAACTGTTTTTT	CAISESGEKLFF